This T cell receptor (beta chain) comes out of a study of CD4 T cells in relation to SARS-CoV-2 and coronaviruses. CD4+ T cells from unexposed donors were obtained before the COVID-19 pandemic (2011-2018). After approximately ten days of culture, CD4+ T cells were isolated. Cultures held a few million PBMCs per well with around 9.7 IU/ml IL-2. Sequenced by immunoSEQ multiplex PCR; TCRdb stores in-frame clones only, minus some. The data hold 15,000 to 20,000 clones, with around 80% observed a single time. About this clone: Antigen: not known.

Germline V gene lookup returns CDR1 ENHRY and CDR2 SYGVKD. The CDR3 sequence is 18 residues long. The V segment lost 0 bases and the J segment 0 bases; nucleotides outside the gene matches: 3. Sample: CD4+ T cells from PBMCs, cultured in vitro. This receptor was identified in a human donor in good health. The chain carries TRBV10-3 and TRBJ2-6; 9 bases match TRBD1. The CDR3 reads CAISESGTGSSGANVLTF. CDR3 nucleotide sequence: TGTGCCATCAGTGAGTCTGGGACAGGGTCCTCTGGGGCCAACGTCCTGACTTTC.